Given below is one T cell receptor beta chain in context. Its antigen is still unknown. The same CDR3 is also encoded by other DNA sequences in this sample. Using immunoSEQ multiplex PCR, the repertoire was profiled, and TCRdb retains in-frame clones only, with some absent. In the table there are around 250,000 clones, around 87% of which are singletons. The data originate from a study of Ad26.COV2.S vaccination and SARS-CoV-2 variants. Across the whole study: Ad26.COV2.S given intramuscularly, once or twice 56 days apart. Whole-study results and caveats: Possible underestimation of total T cell responses by the TCR breadth and depth analyses was noted.

The CDR3 totals 13 residues. Germline loops: CDR1 MNHEY, CDR2 SVGAGI. The ends were cut back, 3 bases at V and 4 bases at J, with 9 bases in the middle. Treatment given: 19 received Ad26.COV2.S at low or high dose, single or two shots; 5 received placebo; per-sample allocation not given. Specimens were obtained on day 63 following the first vaccine or placebo injection. The source is a person aged 18-65 years who received the Ad26.COV2.S COVID-19 vaccine or a placebo. V and J are TRBV6-5 and TRBJ1-1; D unresolved. The starting material was peripheral blood, obtained in a trial of Ad26.COV2.S vaccine versus placebo. The CDR3 loop is CASSYSRGTEAFF. The CDR3 DNA reads TGTGCCAGCAGTTATTCTCGAGGCACTGAAGCTTTCTTT.